This T cell receptor (beta chain) was observed in a study of blood T cell repertoires in COVID-19. The overall study: Researchers got acute and convalescent COVID-19 samples from the United States, Italy and Spain. Nucleic acid was either cDNA or gDNA, and it came from T cells, B-cell-depleted T cells, or PBMCs.

Seattle-derived patients entered the study during active infection and were followed longitudinally. The authors' processing: Amplifying reference gene primers gave estimates of nucleated cell counts. Measured with immunoSEQ multiplex PCR; TCRdb has only the in-frame clones, and not every one. That table furnishes V, J and clone size, whereas the DNA furnished D and trimming. Among roughly 390,000 clones, about 87% were seen once, and the ten largest hold 10%. V dropped 0 bases and J dropped 4; count of bases not matched to a gene: 6. The CDR3 extends over 16 amino acids. Looked up from germline, CDR1 is KGHSH and CDR2 is LQKENI.

The receptor was isolated from a woman aged 30 to 39 with COVID-19, enrolled during active disease. The chain is built from TRBV18 and TRBJ2-7; the match to TRBD1 covers 10 bases. The sample comprised peripheral blood. The CDR3 nucleotides are TGTGCCAGCTCACCACCGGGACAGGGGTGGGGTTACGAGCAGTACTTC. It encodes CASSPPGQGWGYEQYF.